A selection of T cell receptor beta chains follows, all from one sample in a study of cytomegalovirus exposure and HLA in healthy donors. Clones were sequenced by immunoSEQ multiplex PCR, and TCRdb holds only the in-frame ones, with some missing. The sample shows 150,000 to 250,000 clones, roughly four fifths of them seen only once. Sequencing input: PBMCs. Source of these receptors: a man aged 25 to 45 in good health and CMV-seronegative. Each CDR3 is given with its conserved first and last residue. A D gene is named only where the DNA matches it firmly. Only some rows state a clone size, as once, few, many or a class for expanded clones.

d_call	cdr3_length	v_call	j_call	clone_size	cdr3_aa	cdr3_nt
TRBD2	18	TRBV9	TRBJ2-1	NA	CASSERDLAGPFAGEQFF	TGTGCCAGCAGCGAGAGAGACTTAGCGGGCCCCTTTGCGGGTGAGCAGTTCTTC
NA	14	TRBV28	TRBJ2-1	NA	CASFRQAPYNEQFF	TGTGCCAGCTTTAGACAGGCTCCCTACAATGAGCAGTTCTTC
TRBD2	14	TRBV5-1	TRBJ2-5	NA	CASSLTSGRETQYF	TGCGCCAGCAGCCTGACTAGCGGGCGGGAGACCCAGTACTTC
NA	14	TRBV29-1	TRBJ2-7	NA	CSVEESDRIYEQYF	TGCAGCGTTGAAGAAAGCGACAGGATCTACGAGCAGTACTTC
TRBD2	13	TRBV25-1	TRBJ2-1	NA	CASSDGGANEQFF	TGTGCCAGCAGTGACGGGGGGGCCAATGAGCAGTTCTTC
NA	14	TRBV2	TRBJ2-3	NA	CASRDNSPPDTQYF	TGTGCCAGCAGAGATAACAGTCCCCCAGATACGCAGTATTTT
NA	13	TRBV30	TRBJ1-5	NA	CAWSVEEGQPQHF	TGTGCCTGGAGTGTGGAGGAAGGTCAGCCCCAGCATTTT
TRBD2	19	TRBV13	TRBJ2-3	NA	CASSSSGLAGSISTDTQYF	TGTGCCAGCAGCTCTTCGGGACTAGCGGGGTCTATAAGCACAGATACGCAGTATTTT
NA	14	TRBV7-6	TRBJ2-7	NA	CASSAESTASQQYF	TGTGCCAGCAGCGCGGAATCGACGGCTTCGCAGCAGTACTTC
NA	16	TRBV4-1	TRBJ1-1	NA	CASSQMRLSGRTEAFF	TGCGCCAGCAGCCAAATGCGTCTCTCCGGGAGGACTGAAGCTTTCTTT
NA	9	TRBV6-1	TRBJ2-7	NA	CPRSYEQYF	TGCCCCCGCAGCTACGAGCAGTACTTC
NA	13	TRBV6-5	TRBJ1-2	NA	CASSRTADYGCTF	TGTGCCAGCAGCCGGACAGCCGACTATGGCTGCACCTTC
TRBD2	18	TRBV5-1	TRBJ2-7	NA	CASSWSPSGGSGSYEQYF	TGCGCCAGCAGCTGGTCCCCCTCAGGCGGGAGTGGTTCCTACGAGCAGTACTTC
TRBD1	15	TRBV28	TRBJ1-1	NA	CASSLSGTGGAEAFF	TGTGCCAGCAGTTTATCCGGGACAGGTGGAGCTGAAGCTTTCTTT
NA	14	TRBV28	TRBJ1-5	once	CASSKPGGNQPQHF	TGTGCCAGCAGTAAACCAGGGGGCAATCAGCCCCAGCATTTT
TRBD1	14	TRBV10-3	TRBJ1-2	NA	CAINLQGQGDGYTF	TGTGCCATCAACCTACAGGGGCAGGGGGATGGCTACACCTTC
NA	15	TRBV5-6	TRBJ1-3	NA	CASSLALVSGNTIYF	TGTGCCAGCAGCTTGGCCCTAGTCTCTGGAAACACCATATATTTT
NA	13	TRBV19	TRBJ2-7	NA	CASSIGWEFEQYF	TGTGCCAGTAGTATAGGGTGGGAGTTCGAGCAGTACTTC
TRBD1	16	TRBV2	TRBJ2-3	NA	CASSEGDRGLEDTQYF	TGTGCCAGCAGTGAAGGGGACAGGGGGCTGGAAGATACGCAGTATTTT
NA	14	TRBV5-6	TRBJ1-5	NA	CASSEQGSNQPQHF	TGTGCCAGCAGCGAACAGGGTAGCAATCAGCCCCAGCATTTT
NA	14	TRBV2	TRBJ2-5	NA	CASMEITGWETQYF	TGTGCCAGCATGGAAATTACAGGGTGGGAGACCCAGTACTTC
NA	14	TRBV9	TRBJ2-7	NA	CASSVSQDNYEQYF	TGTGCCAGCAGCGTAAGCCAGGACAACTACGAGCAGTACTTC
TRBD2	16	TRBV28	TRBJ2-3	NA	CASGLAGGPRTDTQYF	TGTGCCAGCGGACTAGCGGGAGGGCCGCGCACAGATACGCAGTATTTT
NA	15	TRBV9	TRBJ2-6	NA	CASSGRAGMANVLTF	TGTGCCAGCAGCGGTCGGGCAGGGATGGCCAACGTCCTGACTTTC
TRBD1	15	TRBV5-4	TRBJ1-1	few	CASSPGDRPNTEAFF	TGTGCCAGCAGCCCGGGGGACAGGCCAAACACTGAAGCTTTCTTT
NA	11	TRBV2	TRBJ2-7	few	CASSSSYEQYF	TGTGCCAGCAGTTCTTCCTACGAGCAGTACTTC
NA	13	TRBV11-2	TRBJ2-5	NA	CASSPLQGETQYF	TGTGCCAGCAGCCCCCTGCAGGGAGAGACCCAGTACTTC
NA	13	TRBV4-1	TRBJ2-1	NA	CASSHLPYNEQFF	TGCGCCAGCAGCCACCTCCCGTACAATGAGCAGTTCTTC
NA	12	TRBV25-1	TRBJ2-1	NA	CASSDRLDEQFF	TGTGCCAGCAGTGACCGGTTAGATGAGCAGTTCTTC
NA	17	TRBV21-1	TRBJ2-5	NA	CASSKAGKREGVETQYF	TGTGCCAGCAGCAAAGCAGGGAAGCGGGAGGGCGTGGAGACCCAGTACTTC
TRBD1	17	TRBV11-2	TRBJ2-5	NA	CASSSRISGQGAETQYF	TGTGCCAGCAGCTCAAGGATTTCGGGACAGGGGGCTGAGACCCAGTACTTC
TRBD2	16	TRBV7-9	TRBJ2-1	NA	CASSLARTSGSREQFF	TGTGCCAGCAGCTTAGCGCGGACTAGCGGGAGCCGGGAGCAGTTCTTC
TRBD2	13	TRBV19	TRBJ2-3	NA	CASSIGGTDTQYF	TGTGCCAGTAGTATCGGGGGGACAGATACGCAGTATTTT
NA	14	TRBV2	TRBJ2-1	few	CASSFGSREGEQFF	TGTGCCAGCAGTTTCGGGTCCCGAGAGGGTGAGCAGTTCTTC
NA	16	TRBV6-6	TRBJ2-1	few	CASSSTGRVASNEQFF	TGTGCCAGCAGTTCCACGGGTAGAGTAGCTTCTAATGAGCAGTTCTTC
TRBD1	16	TRBV28	TRBJ2-3	NA	CASSLYGTGVTDTQYF	TGTGCCAGCAGTTTGTACGGGACAGGGGTGACAGATACGCAGTATTTT
TRBD1	14	TRBV29-1	TRBJ1-1	NA	CSVLDRAANTEAFF	TGCAGCGTGTTGGACAGGGCGGCGAACACTGAAGCTTTCTTT
NA	16	TRBV4-1	TRBJ1-1	once	CASSPHRWGRYTEAFF	TGCGCCAGCAGCCCTCACCGCTGGGGGCGGTACACTGAAGCTTTCTTT
NA	15	TRBV6-5	TRBJ1-3	NA	CASRHQPGAGNTIYF	TGTGCCAGCAGACACCAACCGGGAGCTGGAAACACCATATATTTT
TRBD2	15	TRBV28	TRBJ2-5	few	CASSSLAGGPGEQYF	TGTGCCAGCAGTTCACTAGCGGGAGGGCCGGGGGAGCAGTACTTC